This T cell receptor beta chain was identified during a study of PD-1 blockade in mismatch repair-deficient tumors. About the study: Patients had over ten mismatch repair-deficient cancer types and were previously treated and progressing.

The V and J ends lost 4 bases and 2 bases respectively, with 5 bases between them. This CDR3 is 13 amino acids long. The germline gives CDR1 SGHTA, CDR2 FQGNSA. Generated by immunoSEQ multiplex PCR, the TCRdb table keeps only in-frame clones and is missing some. The sample has about 79,000 clones, 80% to 90% seen once. TCR sequencing covered a few patients who responded to pembrolizumab. The clonotype comes from an adult with mismatch repair-deficient cancer. The J gene is TRBJ2-2, the V gene TRBV7-2; D is unresolved. The sequenced sample was peripheral blood, obtained 44 weeks after starting pembrolizumab. The CDR3 sequence: CASSSPNTGELFF. As DNA, the CDR3 is TGTGCCAGCAGCTCCCCCAACACCGGGGAGCTGTTTTTT.